This T cell receptor beta chain was identified during a study of T cell responses to AZD1222 COVID-19 vaccine. Overall study: Pooling of second doses given at about 4 or about 12 weeks was done.

In germline, CDR1 is MNHNS, CDR2 SASEGT. Trimming removed 6 bases from V and 7 bases from J; junction bases left unmatched: 9. The CDR3 totals 14 residues. Here immunoSEQ multiplex PCR was the method, and the copy in TCRdb shows in-frame clones only, minus some. Seen here are 95,000 to 150,000 clones, approximately 89% observed once, and the top ten hold 3.5% to 4.5%. In regard to this clone: Its matching antigen is unknown.

Study results and caveats: Spike-specific TCR breadth and depth both grew after two AZD1222 doses. At study baseline, merely six AZD1222 recipients were seropositive. Vaccine-associated CD4 TCRs ranged over spike, dominating at 160-218 and 743-854.

The V gene is TRBV6-1, the J gene TRBJ1-5, with 7 bases that match TRBD1. The sequences come from peripheral blood, collected on day 0 of AZD1222 vaccination. The source is an adult in good health. CDR3 coding DNA: TGTGCCAGCAGCACCACAGGGGCTGGACAGCCCCAGCATTTT. Its protein product is CASSTTGAGQPQHF.